What follows are 11 T cell receptor beta chains derived from one specimen sequenced in a study of T cells of healthy individuals (dated by TCRdb to the late 2010s). Library method: 5' RACE. The run used an Illumina MiSeq. Using fastp at Q25 and MiXCR, TCRdb reprocessed the public reads and kept productive beta chains. One record per CDR3 amino acid sequence lists the most common genes and DNA. This sample lists 40,000 to 65,000 distinct CDR3 sequences; about 15% were detected once. The ten top clones hold about 16% of the sample. The receptors were gathered from a human donor in good health.

This clonotype has at least ten counts. The chain joins TRBV29-1 to TRBJ2-7; D not resolved. Between the trimmed V and J ends, which lost 6 bases and 1 base, there was a span of 16 bases. CDR1 is SQVTM, CDR2 ANQGSEA, per germline. The CDR3 contains 14 residues. The CDR3 DNA sequence: TGCAGCGTCCCCGACTTCATAGGATCCTACGAGCAGTACTTC. This codes for CSVPDFIGSYEQYF.

This clonotype was counted ten times or more. The J gene is TRBJ1-5, the V gene TRBV6-2 or TRBV6-3, with unresolved D. Germline lookup yields CDR1 MNHEY and CDR2 SVGEGT. This CDR3 is 14 amino acids long. The ends were cut back, 1 base at V and 5 bases at J, with 9 bases in the middle. CDR3 DNA sequence: TGTGCCAGCAGTTACTTCACCGCTGATCAGCCCCAGCATTTT. This sequence encodes CASSYFTADQPQHF.

This clonotype was seen more than once but under ten times. This sequence joins TRBV24-1 and TRBJ2-1; 9 positions match TRBD2. Germline assignment: CDR1 KGHDR and CDR2 SFDVKD. The CDR3 runs to 14 residues. V gave up 9 bases and J gave up 5 bases; unmatched junction bases: 7. CDR3 residues: CATGAGGPDNEQFF. CDR3 in DNA: TGTGCCACCGGGGCGGGGGGGCCGGACAATGAGCAGTTCTTC.

This clonotype was observed a handful of times. This chain links TRBV29-1 with TRBJ2-7; D is possibly TRBD2 (7 bases). Trimming took 6 bases from V and 2 from J, leaving 20 bases between them. CDR1 and CDR2 from the germline V gene are SQVTM and ANQGSEA. This CDR3 comprises 15 residues. CDR3 protein: CSVGGGGTLTYEQYF. For the CDR3, the DNA is TGCAGCGTGGGGGGGGGCGGCACTTTAACCTACGAGCAGTACTTC.

This rearrangement joins TRBV2 to TRBJ2-7; TRBD2 aligns across 12 bases. Germline V gives CDR1 SNHLY, CDR2 FYNNEI. J was trimmed by 3 bases and V by 7 bases; bases with no gene match: 10. This CDR3 is built from 16 residues. The CDR3 loop is CASKRSSGGENYEQYF. In DNA, the CDR3 is TGTGCCAGCAAGAGATCTAGCGGGGGGGAAAACTACGAGCAGTACTTC.

This clonotype was detected once. This may stem from a read error, because a much larger clone lies one nucleotide away. The chain uses TRBV6-4 and TRBJ2-1; possible D gene TRBD1, 5 bases. CDR1 and CDR2 from the germline V gene are MRHNA and SNTAGT. The CDR3 spans 16 residues. CDR3 in DNA: TGTGTCAGCAGTAGACAGTGGCTAAGCTCCTACAATGAGCAGTTCTTC. As protein: CVSSRQWLSSYNEQFF.

The chain joins TRBV7-2 to TRBJ2-7; 8 nucleotides match TRBD2. The CDR3 covers 13 residues. With V trimmed by 5 bases and J by 5 bases, 5 bases remained unmatched. The germline V gene has CDR1 SGHTA and CDR2 FQGNSA. CDR3: CASSPGLDNEQYF. The CDR3, as DNA: TGTGCCAGCAGCCCGGGACTAGACAACGAGCAGTACTTC.

This chain joins TRBV5-1 and TRBJ2-7, with D maybe TRBD2 (6 bases). Germline V gene sequence: CDR1 SGHRS, CDR2 YFSETQ. This CDR3 has 18 amino acids. Trimming removed 2 bases from V and 2 bases from J, with 23 bases in between. CDR3 residues: CASSFWANSAGGTYEQYF. Here the CDR3 DNA reads TGCGCCAGCAGCTTCTGGGCCAATTCAGCGGGTGGGACCTACGAGCAGTACTTC.

This chain connects TRBV5-6 to TRBJ1-2; 10 bases map to TRBD1. This CDR3 has 16 residues. Germline CDR1 and CDR2: SGHDT and YYEEEE. Unmatched junction bases numbered 10, after V lost 4 bases and J lost 4 bases. CDR3 region: CASSQAGTGEVYGYTF. The CDR3 region has the DNA TGTGCCAGCAGCCAAGCCGGGACAGGGGAAGTCTATGGCTACACCTTC.

This clonotype was detected a few times. The chain links TRBV7-8 to TRBJ2-1; the match to TRBD1 covers 11 bases. The CDR3 has 19 residues. V gave up 5 bases and J gave up 7 bases; unmatched junction bases: 19. Germline loops: CDR1 SGHVS, CDR2 FQNEAQ. The CDR3: CASSHRTGGVRRGANEQFF. CDR3 nucleotide sequence: TGTGCCAGCAGCCACAGGACAGGGGGCGTAAGACGGGGCGCGAATGAGCAGTTCTTC.

This clonotype has at least ten counts. V gene TRBV5-6 combines with J gene TRBJ1-1; D call uncertain. Germline loops: CDR1 SGHDT, CDR2 YYEEEE. The CDR3 runs to 13 residues. Trimming took off 4 bases at V and 7 bases at J, with 14 bases between the two ends. CDR3 DNA: TGTGCCAGCAGCCTGCGCCGAGGCATTGAAGCTTTCTTT. It translates to CASSLRRGIEAFF. Variable domain in full (rest from reference TRBV5-6 and TRBJ1-1): DAGVTQSPTHLIKTRGQQVTLRCSPKSGHDTVSWYQQALGQGPQFIFQYYEEEERQRGNFPDRFSGHQFPNYSSELNVNALLLGDSALYLCASSLRRGIEAFFGQGTRLTVV.